This entry lists 30 T cell receptor beta chains sequenced from one sample in a study of blood T cells in healthy people across ages. The authors ran a second PCR of roughly 7 to 11 cycles using a sample-barcoded 5' primer and a J-beta primer mix. Via MiXCR, TCRdb re-called the 5' RACE reads, giving one row per CDR3 protein. This table holds 1.5 million to 2 million distinct CDR3 sequences, more than 35% found once. Sequenced input: blood. The receptors come from a human donor in good health.

This clonotype was detected ten times or more. The V gene is TRBV12-3 or TRBV12-4, the J gene TRBJ2-5, with 11 nucleotides matching TRBD1. This CDR3 is 14 amino acids long. After removal of 7 bases from V and 5 bases from J, the junction contained 6 bases not matched to a gene. CDR3 DNA sequence: TGTGCCAGCACTACGGGACAGGGGGATGAGACCCAGTACTTC. This sequence encodes CASTTGQGDETQYF.

The J gene is TRBJ1-2, the V gene TRBV14; D gene ambiguous. V was trimmed by 4 bases and J by 8 bases, leaving 23 bases between them. The V gene's germline CDR1 is SGHDN and CDR2 FVKESK. CDR3 size: 16 residues. CDR3 region: CASSPRIRGLTDGYTF. The CDR3, as DNA: TGTGCCAGCAGCCCCCGCATAAGAGGACTAACAGACGGCTACACCTTC.

The rearrangement links TRBV20-1 to TRBJ1-1; no clear D. The germline gives CDR1 DFQATT, CDR2 SNEGSKA (reference sequence). The CDR3 is made up of 9 amino acids. V was pared by 3 bases and J by 8 bases, with 4 bases between. The CDR3 region is CSASTEAFF. DNA for the CDR3: TGCAGTGCTAGTACAGAAGCTTTCTTT.

CDR3 DNA: TGCGCCAGCAGCCCGGTCGGGGGCGAGCAGCCCCAGCATTTT. This sequence encodes CASSPVGGEQPQHF. The chain combines TRBV5-1 with TRBJ1-5, with D maybe TRBD1 (6 bases). Deletions cut 4 bases from V and 7 bases from J, with 15 bases between. CDR3 length equals 14 residues. Per germline, CDR1 SGHRS and CDR2 YFSETQ.

This clonotype was counted a few times. The chain joins TRBV5-1 to TRBJ2-5, with TRBD2 matching over 7 bases. Germline lookup yields CDR1 SGHRS and CDR2 YFSETQ. This CDR3 has 15 residues. J gave up 5 bases and V 2 bases, and 9 bases lay outside the gene matches. The CDR3 is CASSFFRGGQETQYF. The CDR3 DNA reads TGCGCCAGCAGCTTTTTCCGCGGGGGTCAGGAGACCCAGTACTTC.

V usage is TRBV5-5 and J usage is TRBJ2-5, with a tentative D call TRBD2 (5 bases). The germline V and J ends were trimmed by 4 bases and 5 bases, with 12 bases remaining between them. The CDR3 runs to 13 residues. CDR1 and CDR2 (germline): SGHKS, YYEKEE (reference sequence). The CDR3 coding sequence is TGTGCCAGCAGCAAGGAGAGGGCCGAGACCCAGTACTTC. As protein: CASSKERAETQYF.

In this sample, this clonotype turned up a few times. V and J are TRBV4-3 and TRBJ2-1; 11 nucleotides match TRBD1. The CDR3 contains 20 residues. CDR1 is LGHNA, CDR2 YSLEER, per germline. J lost 0 bases, V lost 4 bases, and 14 bases had no gene match. CDR3 loop: CASSPGQGAGYRSSYNEQFF. The DNA for the CDR3 is TGCGCCAGCAGCCCCGGACAGGGGGCCGGGTACCGGAGCTCCTACAATGAGCAGTTCTTC.

This clonotype was picked up a small number of times. V usage is TRBV7-2 and J usage is TRBJ2-3; no clear D. From germline, CDR1 is SGHTA and CDR2 FQGNSA. The CDR3 sequence is 14 residues long. V was clipped by 3 bases and J by 2 bases, with 9 bases between them. CDR3 in amino acids: CASSLSRVTDTQYF. CDR3 in DNA: TGTGCCAGCAGCTTGAGTAGGGTCACAGATACGCAGTATTTT.

This chain uses TRBV6-1 with TRBJ1-5; D is possibly TRBD1 (5 bases). CDR1 is MNHNS and CDR2 is SASEGT in the germline V gene. This CDR3 contains 12 residues. V lost 6 bases, J lost 7 bases, and 10 bases lay in between. CDR3 amino acids: CASRPEGQPQHF. The CDR3 DNA reads TGTGCCAGCAGGCCGGAGGGGCAGCCCCAGCATTTT.

The chain links TRBV5-1 to TRBJ2-5, with TRBD1 matching 7 bases. V lost 4 bases, J lost 4 bases, and 13 bases stayed unmatched. The CDR3 is made up of 16 amino acids. Germline CDR1 SGHRS, CDR2 YFSETQ. CDR3 sequence (DNA): TGCGCCAGCAGCCCAACGCTGGGGGCAGGGGGAGAGACCCAGTACTTC. The encoded protein is CASSPTLGAGGETQYF.

Only a few counts were recorded for this clonotype. V usage is TRBV5-3 and J usage is TRBJ2-2; TRBD2 aligns across 7 bases. TRBV5-3 qualifies as an ORF whose function is uncertain. V gave up 5 bases and J gave up 5 bases; unmatched junction bases: 9. CDR3 length equals 15 residues. CDR3 nucleotides: TGTGCCAGAAGACCGACTAGCTTCTCGACCGGGGAGCTGTTTTTT. Translating gives CARRPTSFSTGELFF.

The sample holds a few counts of this clonotype. The chain uses TRBV7-6 and TRBJ2-2; no reliable D call. CDR1 SGHVS and CDR2 FNYEAQ come from the germline V gene. This CDR3 spans 16 amino acids. Trimming shortened V by 6 bases and J by 0 bases, and 14 bases separated the two germline ends. The CDR3 DNA reads as TGTGCCAGCAGTTTACATCCCGGAGCGAACACCGGGGAGCTGTTTTTT. This translates into CASSLHPGANTGELFF. The whole variable domain, filled in from reference TRBV7-6 and TRBJ2-2, reads GAGVSQSPRYKVTKRGQDVALRCDPISGHVSLYWYRQALGQGPEFLTYFNYEAQQDKSGLPNDRFSAERPEGSISTLTIQRTEQRDSAMYRCASSLHPGANTGELFFGEGSRLTVL.

The rearrangement joins TRBV6-2 or TRBV6-3 to TRBJ2-6; D assignment may be TRBD1 or TRBD2 (5 bases each). Per the germline V gene, CDR1 is MNHEY and CDR2 is SVGEGT. The CDR3 is made up of 17 amino acids. V was trimmed by 5 bases and J by 7 bases, leaving 21 bases between them. In nucleotides, the CDR3 is TGTGCCAGCAGTAGCCGGGACGCTCTGCTTGGAGCCAACGTCCTGACTTTC. Translated, it gives CASSSRDALLGANVLTF.

The chain joins TRBV6-6 to TRBJ1-1; D ambiguous. The germline CDR1 and CDR2 sequences are MNHNY and SVGAGI (reference sequence). Between the trimmed V and J ends, which lost 6 bases and 10 bases, there was a span of 15 bases. CDR3 size: 12 residues. Here the CDR3 DNA reads TGTGCCAGCAGGGTATCTACGGTTGGAGCTTTCTTT. It yields the protein CASRVSTVGAFF.

The genes are TRBV2 and TRBJ1-6, with no clear D. V shed 6 bases and J shed 14 bases, with 14 bases lying between them. Germline V gene sequence: CDR1 SNHLY, CDR2 FYNNEI. The CDR3 is made up of 12 amino acids. In DNA, the CDR3 is TGTGCCAGCAGGGACGATAGGGTGGCCCTCCACTTT. This gives the protein CASRDDRVALHF.

A remark on this clonotype: A junction end diverges from the germline sequence, so it may reflect a read error. The chain joins TRBV3-1 to TRBJ1-2; 8 bases match TRBD1. Germline CDR1 and CDR2: LGHDT and YNNKEL (reference sequence). CDR3 length: 14 residues. The chain's CDR3 is CVSSQRRDRGGYTF. CDR3 in DNA: TGTGTCAGCAGCCAACGGAGAGACAGGGGCGGCTACACCTTC.

The genes are TRBV28 and TRBJ2-5, with a tentative D call TRBD2 (5 bases). Looked up from germline, CDR1 is MDHEN and CDR2 is SYDVKM. The V gene lost 3 bases and the J gene lost 5 bases, with 13 bases spanning the gap. The length of the CDR3 is 14 residues. For the CDR3, the DNA is TGTGCCAGCAGTTTGACTCTGCGGGTTGAGACCCAGTACTTC. It codes for CASSLTLRVETQYF.

The chain links TRBV29-1 to TRBJ1-2; 9 bases agree with TRBD1. Trimming at V came to 5 bases and at J to 5 bases, leaving 6 bases not matched to a gene. The CDR3 spans 13 residues. CDR1 SQVTM and CDR2 ANQGSEA come from the germline V gene. CDR3 DNA: TGCAGCGTTCCGGACAGGGGTTATTATGGCTACACCTTC. Translation gives CSVPDRGYYGYTF.

The rearrangement joins TRBV12-3 or TRBV12-4 to TRBJ2-7; D might be TRBD1 (6 bases). This CDR3 contains 13 residues. Trimming stripped 5 bases from V and 6 bases from J, with 14 bases between. CDR3 protein: CASSPIQGSEQYF. The DNA for the CDR3 is TGTGCCAGCAGTCCAATACAGGGATCCGAGCAGTACTTC.

The V call is TRBV6-5, the J call TRBJ1-1; possibly TRBD1 for D (5 bases). Germline V gene sequence: CDR1 MNHEY, CDR2 SVGAGI. Between the trimmed V and J ends, which lost 0 bases and 7 bases, there was a span of 12 bases. CDR3 length: 14 residues. The CDR3 spells CASSYSARGGEAFF. CDR3 coding DNA: TGTGCCAGCAGTTACTCGGCGAGGGGCGGTGAAGCTTTCTTT.

In this sample, this clonotype turned up once. The chain carries TRBV20-1 and TRBJ2-7; 8 bases match TRBD2. Germline V gene lookup returns CDR1 DFQATT and CDR2 SNEGSKA (reference sequence). The CDR3 length is 15 residues. Trimming removed 0 bases from V and 2 bases from J; junction bases left unmatched: 6. CDR3 in amino acids: CSARDLSGATYEQYF. Written as DNA, the CDR3 is TGCAGTGCTAGAGACCTTAGCGGGGCCACCTACGAGCAGTACTTC.

This clonotype has just one count. The chain recombines TRBV5-1 with TRBJ1-1; TRBD1 is a possible D gene (5 bases). This CDR3 is built from 17 residues. Trimming removed 0 bases at V and 2 bases at J, with 17 bases between. Germline loops: CDR1 SGHRS, CDR2 YFSETQ. CDR3 residues: CASSLGQSMRRNTEAFF. CDR3 coding DNA: TGCGCCAGCAGCTTGGGACAGTCCATGAGACGTAACACTGAAGCTTTCTTT.

The rearrangement uses TRBV29-1 and TRBJ1-2, with D possibly being TRBD1 (6 bases). V was cut by 4 bases and J by 3 bases, with 18 bases left in between. From germline, CDR1 is SQVTM and CDR2 ANQGSEA. The CDR3 sequence is 15 residues long. In nucleotides, the CDR3 is TGCAGCGTTGCCCCCCCGGGGGCGGACCACTATGGCTACACCTTC. Its translation: CSVAPPGADHYGYTF. The whole variable domain, remainder taken from reference TRBV29-1 and TRBJ1-2, is SAVISQKPSRDICQRGTSLTIQCQVDSQVTMMFWYRQQPGQSLTLIATANQGSEATYESGFVIDKFPISRPNLTFSTLTVSNMSPEDSSIYLCSVAPPGADHYGYTFGSGTRLTVV.

This clonotype was picked up a small number of times. The J gene is TRBJ2-3, the V gene TRBV18, with 7 bases aligning to TRBD1. The V and J ends lost 6 bases and 1 base, in that order; junction bases with no gene match: 7. Germline CDR1 reads KGHSH; CDR2 reads LQKENI. The CDR3 is 15 amino acids. The chain's CDR3 is CASSGTEEGTDTQYF. CDR3 DNA sequence: TGTGCCAGCTCGGGGACAGAAGAAGGCACAGATACGCAGTATTTT.

This clonotype showed up just once. The rearrangement links TRBV7-2 to TRBJ2-1, with D uncertain. V gave up 6 bases and J gave up 3 bases, with 15 bases separating them. The CDR3 is 15 amino acids. Germline assignment: CDR1 SGHTA and CDR2 FQGNSA. The chain's CDR3 is CASRPTRNLYNEQFF. The CDR3, as DNA: TGTGCCAGCAGACCCACAAGGAACCTCTACAATGAGCAGTTCTTC.

A few counts support this clonotype. This chain connects TRBV5-1 to TRBJ2-5; TRBD1 is a possible D gene (5 bases). The germline V and J ends were trimmed by 5 bases and 5 bases, with 16 bases remaining between them. The CDR3 totals 14 residues. Germline CDR1 and CDR2: SGHRS and YFSETQ. The CDR3 loop is CASSFDSPRETQYF. In DNA, the CDR3 is TGCGCCAGCAGTTTTGACAGCCCGAGGGAGACCCAGTACTTC.

This rearrangement joins TRBV2 to TRBJ1-1; tentatively, D is TRBD1 (5 bases). Trimming took off 8 bases at V and 0 bases at J, with 16 bases between the two ends. Germline V gene sequence: CDR1 SNHLY, CDR2 FYNNEI. CDR3 length: 15 residues. The CDR3 loop reads CASRYDSSMNTEAFF. The CDR3 coding sequence is TGTGCCAGCCGGTACGACAGTTCCATGAACACTGAAGCTTTCTTT.

The DNA of the CDR3 is TGTGCCAGCAGCCAACACGCCGACAGGGAAAATGAGCAGTTCTTC. As protein: CASSQHADRENEQFF. The chain uses TRBV12-3 or TRBV12-4 and TRBJ2-1; 7 bases match TRBD1. J gave up 7 bases and V 6 bases, and 12 bases lay outside the gene matches. This CDR3 has 15 amino acids.

The table lists this clonotype with a few counts. Written as DNA, the CDR3 is TGTGCCAGCAGCTCGTCCTTTGAAGAGCAGTACTTC. The encoded protein is CASSSSFEEQYF. The rearrangement links TRBV7-9 to TRBJ2-7, with D unresolved. V lost 4 bases and J lost 7, with 11 bases in between. The germline gives CDR1 SEHNR, CDR2 FQNEAQ (reference sequence). CDR3 length: 12 residues.

This chain uses TRBV6-1 with TRBJ2-4; tentative D call: TRBD2 (5 bases). The ends were cut back, 2 bases at V and 13 bases at J, with 21 bases in the middle. The germline gives CDR1 MNHNS, CDR2 SASEGT. This CDR3 contains 15 residues. CDR3 in amino acids: CASSETAAGMEEQYF. In nucleotides, the CDR3 is TGTGCCAGCAGTGAAACGGCCGCGGGTATGGAAGAGCAGTACTTC.